The next 9 T cell receptor beta chains were all read from a single sample in a study of cytomegalovirus exposure and HLA in healthy donors. The method was immunoSEQ multiplex PCR; TCRdb's version includes in-frame clones alone and lacks a portion of them. The sample lists some 220,000 clones; about 89% were seen once. Sample: PBMCs. All receptors come from a young woman in good health and CMV-seronegative.

The chain employs TRBV9 and TRBJ1-2, with a weak D call TRBD1 (6 bases). The V gene's germline CDR1 is SGDLS and CDR2 YYNGEE. V gave up 3 bases and J gave up 4 bases, with 10 bases separating them. The CDR3 totals 13 residues. The CDR3 DNA is TGTGCCAGCAGCGAACAGGGTCCCTATGGCTACACCTTC. Its protein product is CASSEQGPYGYTF.

This chain connects TRBV28 to TRBJ2-1; 10 bases agree with TRBD2. The germline CDR1 and CDR2 sequences are MDHEN and SYDVKM. After removal of 11 bases from V and 1 base from J, the junction contained 11 bases not matched to a gene. CDR3 size: 16 residues. The CDR3, as DNA: TGTGCCGCAAGGGGTAGCGGGAGGAGGTCCTACAATGAGCAGTTCTTC. Its protein is CAARGSGRRSYNEQFF.

CDR3 nucleotide sequence: TGTGCCAGCAGTGCACAGGGGTTTGGTTCGGATACGCAGTATTTT. Translated, it gives CASSAQGFGSDTQYF. The chain combines TRBV6-5 with TRBJ2-3; 7 bases line up with TRBD1. The CDR3 extends over 15 amino acids. CDR1 is MNHEY and CDR2 is SVGAGI in the germline V gene. The junction had 11 bases not matched to a gene; V was cut back by 5 bases and J by 6 bases.

This clone was detected only a few times. CDR3 DNA sequence: TGTGCCAGCAGCGAGGATCTCTCCTACGAGCAGTACTTC. It codes for CASSEDLSYEQYF. The chain joins TRBV5-4 to TRBJ2-7; D remains unclear. V lost 4 bases, J lost 0 bases, and 8 bases lay in between. CDR1 and CDR2 from the germline V gene are SGHNT and YYREEE (reference sequence). This CDR3 contains 13 residues.

CDR3 in amino acids: CASSRGRGMNTEAFF. CDR3 DNA: TGTGCCAGCAGCCGAGGGCGGGGGATGAACACTGAAGCTTTCTTT. The rearrangement uses TRBV5-6 and TRBJ1-1, with D perhaps TRBD1 (5 bases). The CDR3 loop spans 15 amino acids. From germline, CDR1 is SGHDT and CDR2 YYEEEE. V was trimmed by 4 bases and J by 0 bases, leaving 13 bases between them.

This clone appeared once. V usage is TRBV5-1 and J usage is TRBJ1-1; D unclear. Trimming pared 4 bases from V and 6 bases from J, leaving 25 bases between. This CDR3 contains 17 residues. From germline, CDR1 is SGHRS and CDR2 YFSETQ. The CDR3 loop reads CASSQSGFVAILAEAFF. The CDR3 bases are TGCGCCAGCAGCCAATCCGGGTTCGTCGCCATATTAGCTGAAGCTTTCTTT.

This clone was found a few times. The chain employs TRBV30 and TRBJ1-2; the match to TRBD1 covers 8 bases. CDR1 is GTSNPN and CDR2 is SVGIG in the germline V gene (reference sequence). The CDR3 has 14 residues. V dropped 2 bases and J dropped 5; count of bases not matched to a gene: 7. The CDR3 DNA reads as TGTGCCTGGAGTCTCGACAGGGGAGGTTATGGCTACACCTTC. This translates into CAWSLDRGGYGYTF.

This clone was observed a few times. The chain joins TRBV7-2 to TRBJ1-5, with D perhaps TRBD1 (5 bases). Looked up from germline, CDR1 is SGHTA and CDR2 is FQGNSA. The CDR3 consists of 14 residues. Deletions cut 4 bases from V and 3 bases from J, with 10 bases between. The DNA for the CDR3 is TGTGCCAGCAGCTATAGACAGTTCAATCAGCCCCAGCATTTT. Protein product: CASSYRQFNQPQHF.

The chain combines TRBV5-1 with TRBJ1-1; 7 bases are a match to TRBD1. The germline V gene has CDR1 SGHRS and CDR2 YFSETQ. The CDR3 is 12 amino acids. Germline trimming cut 7 bases from V and 1 base from J; bases unmatched to any gene: 1. The chain's CDR3 is CASGTANTEAFF. The DNA for the CDR3 is TGCGCCAGCGGGACAGCGAACACTGAAGCTTTCTTT.